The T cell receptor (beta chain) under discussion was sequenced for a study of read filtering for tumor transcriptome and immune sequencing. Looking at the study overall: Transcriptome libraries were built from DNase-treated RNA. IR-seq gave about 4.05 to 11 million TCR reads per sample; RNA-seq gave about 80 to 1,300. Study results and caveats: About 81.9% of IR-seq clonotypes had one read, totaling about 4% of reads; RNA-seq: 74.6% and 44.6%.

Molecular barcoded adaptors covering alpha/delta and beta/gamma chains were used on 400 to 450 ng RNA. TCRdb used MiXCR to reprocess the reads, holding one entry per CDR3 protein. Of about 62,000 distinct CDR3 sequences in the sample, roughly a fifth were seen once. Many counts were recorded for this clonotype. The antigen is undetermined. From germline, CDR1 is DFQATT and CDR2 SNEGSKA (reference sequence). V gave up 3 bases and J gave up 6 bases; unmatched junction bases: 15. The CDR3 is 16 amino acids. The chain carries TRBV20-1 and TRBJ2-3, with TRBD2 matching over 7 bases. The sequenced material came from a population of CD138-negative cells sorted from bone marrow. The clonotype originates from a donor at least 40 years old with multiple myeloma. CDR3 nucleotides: TGCAGTGCTAGCTTCGGGAGCGGGGTTTTCGCGGATACGCAGTATTTT. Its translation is CSASFGSGVFADTQYF.